The rows below give T cell receptor beta chains drawn from one sample of a study of regulatory T cells in long-lasting Graves disease. TCRdb passed the multiplex PCR reads through MiXCR, listing each CDR3 protein once. There are roughly 420,000 distinct CDR3 sequences in the sample; about 16% occur only once, and around a fifth lies in the top ten. This material consisted of peripheral blood mononuclear cells (PBMCs), taken at new diagnosis, from a patient treated with antithyroid drugs. The receptors shown here come from a female donor with Graves disease. The CDR3 runs from the conserved cysteine through the conserved F or W. D genes are given only for firm matches. Clone size is stated in some rows and not others, as once, few, many or a class when expanded.

v_gene	d_gene	j_gene	abundance	CDR3aa	CDR3nt
TRBV11-2	NA	TRBJ2-3	many	CASSPTLGRDTQYF	TGTGCCAGCAGCCCAACCCTAGGACGAGATACGCAGTATTTT
TRBV4-1	NA	TRBJ1-2	many	CASSQVGGVSYGYTF	TGCGCCAGCAGCCAAGTGGGGGGGGTAAGCTATGGCTACACCTTC
TRBV12-3/TRBV12-4	TRBD2	TRBJ2-2	many	CASALAGGPFTGELFF	TGTGCCAGCGCACTAGCGGGAGGGCCTTTCACCGGGGAGCTGTTTTTT
TRBV20-1	NA	TRBJ1-3	many	CSARDAPRGKGGNTIYF	TGCAGTGCTAGAGATGCCCCCCGCGGGAAGGGTGGAAACACCATATATTTT
TRBV7-2	TRBD2	TRBJ2-1	many	CASSPGTSGYNEQFF	TGTGCCAGCAGCCCTGGGACTAGCGGTTACAATGAGCAGTTCTTC
TRBV20-1	NA	TRBJ2-3	many	CSAPVESSTDTQYF	TGCAGTGCCCCGGTGGAATCTAGCACAGATACGCAGTATTTT
TRBV11-2	NA	TRBJ1-1	many	CASTQGLLNTEAFF	TGTGCCAGCACGCAGGGACTGTTGAACACTGAAGCTTTCTTT
TRBV18	NA	TRBJ1-2	NA	CASSPEQYGYTF	TGTGCCAGCTCACCGGAACAGTATGGCTACACCTTC
TRBV24-1	NA	TRBJ2-7	few	CATSLADTYEQYF	TGTGCCACCAGTCTGGCAGACACCTACGAGCAGTACTTC
TRBV2	NA	TRBJ1-6	many	CASSAGTYNSPLHF	TGTGCCAGCAGTGCGGGGACCTATAATTCACCCCTCCACTTT
TRBV7-2	TRBD1	TRBJ1-4	many	CASSLNLLTGMGEKLFF	TGTGCCAGCAGCCTTAATTTATTGACAGGGATGGGTGAAAAACTGTTTTTT
TRBV5-4	TRBD1	TRBJ2-5	few	CASSLGGQGLLETQYF	TGTGCCAGCAGCTTGGGTGGACAGGGTTTACTAGAGACCCAGTACTTC
TRBV7-2	TRBD2	TRBJ2-3	NA	CASSLEFEGGPEDTQYF	TGTGCCAGCAGCTTAGAATTTGAGGGAGGGCCCGAAGATACGCAGTATTTT
TRBV12-3/TRBV12-4	NA	TRBJ2-3	many	CASSLRTVTDTQYF	TGTGCCAGCAGTTTGAGGACAGTCACAGATACGCAGTATTTT
TRBV7-2	NA	TRBJ2-7	many	CASSPQHGMSDEQYF	TGTGCCAGCAGCCCTCAGCACGGGATGTCCGACGAGCAGTACTTC
TRBV11-2	NA	TRBJ1-1	NA	CASSSQGEMNTEAFF	TGTGCCAGCAGCTCACAGGGAGAGATGAACACTGAAGCTTTCTTT
TRBV27	NA	TRBJ2-7	many	CATRGGTYEQYF	TGTGCCACCAGGGGAGGCACCTACGAGCAGTACTTC
TRBV6-5	TRBD1	TRBJ2-1	many	CASSYKKLPGQDEQFF	TGTGCCAGCAGTTACAAAAAACTTCCGGGACAGGATGAGCAGTTCTTC
TRBV27	NA	TRBJ1-2	NA	CASSPWGAAGVSYGYTF	TGTGCCAGCAGCCCGTGGGGGGCAGCGGGGGTGAGCTATGGCTACACCTTC
TRBV10-3	NA	TRBJ1-1	many	CAISEGGPNTEAFF	TGTGCCATCAGCGAGGGGGGACCGAACACTGAAGCTTTCTTT
TRBV4-1	NA	TRBJ1-3	few	CASSQDLAFSGNTIYF	TGCGCCAGCAGCCAAGATCTGGCGTTCTCTGGAAACACCATATATTTT
TRBV6-2/TRBV6-3	TRBD1	TRBJ2-7	few	CASSKGQEAHEQYF	TGTGCCAGCAGTAAGGGACAGGAGGCCCACGAGCAGTACTTC
TRBV6-1	NA	TRBJ2-2	NA	CASSSGLNTGELFF	TGTGCCAGCAGCTCCGGACTCAACACCGGGGAGCTGTTTTTT
TRBV12-5	NA	TRBJ1-1	many	CASGLVPGWVTSTEAFF	TGTGCTAGTGGTTTGGTACCCGGTTGGGTAACGAGCACTGAAGCTTTCTTT
TRBV12-3/TRBV12-4	NA	TRBJ1-5	NA	CASSDTWQGYQPQHF	TGTGCCAGCAGTGATACCTGGCAGGGCTATCAGCCCCAGCATTTT
TRBV6-5	TRBD1	TRBJ1-5	many	CASSYSRQGSPQHF	TGTGCCAGCAGTTACTCCAGACAGGGGTCGCCCCAGCATTTT
TRBV6-2/TRBV6-3	TRBD1	TRBJ1-2	many	CASSYSGTGAATYGYTF	TGTGCCAGCAGTTACTCCGGGACAGGGGCCGCGACTTATGGCTACACCTTC
TRBV12-3/TRBV12-4	NA	TRBJ1-1	many	CASSSTADNALFMNTEAFF	TGTGCCAGCAGCTCGACGGCAGACAACGCCCTTTTTATGAACACTGAAGCTTTCTTT
TRBV3-1	TRBD1	TRBJ1-6	NA	CASSHLFVTGGSPLHF	TGTGCCAGCAGCCATCTCTTTGTGACAGGGGGTTCACCCCTCCACTTT
TRBV5-5	TRBD1	TRBJ2-7	many	CASSPPGQDLLGQYF	TGTGCCAGCAGCCCTCCGGGACAGGACCTTCTGGGGCAGTACTTC
TRBV10-3	NA	TRBJ1-1	once	CAIRGQGRVNTEAFF	TGTGCCATCAGGGGTCAGGGGAGGGTGAACACTGAAGCTTTCTTT
TRBV11-2	TRBD1	TRBJ2-1	NA	CASSATGTEQFF	TGTGCCAGCAGCGCGACAGGGACTGAGCAGTTCTTC
TRBV5-6	TRBD1	TRBJ2-7	NA	CASSADRGLGEQYF	TGTGCCAGCAGCGCGGACAGGGGTTTGGGCGAGCAGTACTTC
TRBV4-1	NA	TRBJ2-5	few	CASQNTLAVSYNEQYF	TGCGCCAGCCAAAACACCTTAGCGGTTTCCTACAATGAGCAGTACTTC
TRBV11-2	NA	TRBJ2-4	NA	CASSSGHRKYF	TGTGCCAGCAGCTCAGGACACAGAAAGTACTTC
TRBV7-2	TRBD2	TRBJ2-1	many	CASSPDSGRAGNEQFF	TGTGCCAGCAGCCCTGATAGCGGGAGGGCCGGGAATGAGCAGTTCTTC
TRBV25-1	NA	TRBJ2-3	NA	CASRAAAERDTQYF	TGTGCCAGCAGGGCGGCAGCGGAACGAGATACGCAGTATTTT
TRBV12-3/TRBV12-4	NA	TRBJ2-7	many	CASSITGNYEQYF	TGTGCCAGCAGTATCACAGGGAACTACGAGCAGTACTTC
TRBV9	TRBD1	TRBJ2-2	many	CASSGPGAGGKGNTGELFF	TGTGCCAGCAGCGGGCCCGGGGCAGGGGGTAAAGGCAACACCGGGGAGCTGTTTTTT
TRBV6-1	NA	TRBJ1-1	many	CASGRGAPNTEAFF	TGTGCCAGCGGAAGAGGCGCTCCGAACACTGAAGCTTTCTTT
TRBV30	TRBD2	TRBJ2-1	few	CAWSPYWTSGELNEQFF	TGTGCCTGGAGTCCTTACTGGACTAGCGGAGAGCTCAATGAGCAGTTCTTC
TRBV27	NA	TRBJ2-2	many	CASSFGQVVGELFF	TGTGCCAGCAGTTTTGGGCAGGTCGTCGGGGAGCTGTTTTTT
TRBV5-1	NA	TRBJ2-3	many	CASSLDMFTDTQYF	TGCGCCAGCAGCTTGGATATGTTCACAGATACGCAGTATTTT
TRBV6-1	TRBD2	TRBJ2-3	NA	CASGSGSIMYF	TGTGCCAGCGGAAGCGGGAGTATAATGTATTTT
TRBV28	TRBD1	TRBJ2-7	NA	CASNTLGAGGTYEQYF	TGTGCCAGCAACACCCTCGGGGCAGGGGGTACCTACGAGCAGTACTTC
TRBV2	TRBD1	TRBJ2-7	NA	CASSNGQGIYEQYF	TGTGCCAGCAGTAACGGACAGGGAATCTACGAGCAGTACTTC
TRBV7-3	NA	TRBJ2-1	many	CASSFTGVANEQFF	TGTGCCAGCAGCTTCACGGGAGTGGCCAATGAGCAGTTCTTC
TRBV7-8	TRBD2	TRBJ2-5	many	CASSLGGLAGGRETQYF	TGTGCCAGCAGCTTGGGGGGGCTAGCGGGAGGGCGGGAGACCCAGTACTTC
TRBV28	TRBD1	TRBJ1-2	many	CATIRDSTYGYTF	TGTGCCACGATAAGGGACAGCACCTATGGCTACACCTTC
TRBV5-4	NA	TRBJ2-3	many	CASSLYVGRKSDTQYF	TGTGCCAGCAGCTTGTATGTGGGACGGAAGAGCGATACGCAGTATTTT
TRBV7-2	TRBD2	TRBJ2-7	many	CASSLDSGGGPYEQYF	TGTGCCAGCAGCTTAGACTCCGGCGGGGGTCCCTACGAGCAGTACTTC